A selection of T cell receptor beta chains follows, all from one sample in a study of T-cell memory formation after mild COVID-19. TCRdb itself ran the 5' RACE reads through MiXCR, one entry per CDR3 protein. The data hold around 62,000 distinct CDR3 sequences, with approximately 30% observed a single time. Sequencing was carried out using PBMCs or a T cell subset sorted from them (not recorded which). These receptor sequences come from a young man who had mild COVID-19 (a few samples of this study predate the infection). Cell type and time point are not known. CDR3s include the opening cysteine and the closing phenylalanine or tryptophan. D genes are given only for firm matches. The size entry is marked missing in some rows and otherwise reads once, few, many or a size class.

CDR3 length	V gene	D gene	clone size	J gene	CDR3 DNA	CDR3 protein
13	TRBV24-1	NA	NA	TRBJ1-1	TGTGCCACCAGTGACCTAGGGGGGACTGAAGCTTTCTTT	CATSDLGGTEAFF
14	TRBV6-5	TRBD1	few	TRBJ2-1	TGTGCCAGCAGTTACTGGGGGACAGACAATGAGCAGTTCTTC	CASSYWGTDNEQFF
15	TRBV5-4	TRBD2	few	TRBJ2-5	TGTGCCAGCAGCGTTAGCGGGGGGGCCGCGGAGACCCAGTACTTC	CASSVSGGAAETQYF
14	TRBV4-3	TRBD2	NA	TRBJ2-3	TGCGCCAGCAGCCGCGGGGGGGGCACAGATACGCAGTATTTT	CASSRGGGTDTQYF
17	TRBV7-6	TRBD1	few	TRBJ2-2	TGTGCCAGCAGCTCCCGACTGACAGGGGGCAGGTCCGGGGAGCTGTTTTTT	CASSSRLTGGRSGELFF
14	TRBV4-2	NA	NA	TRBJ1-1	TGTGCCAGCAGCCAAGATGGGGCAGAGAGAGAAGCTTTCTTT	CASSQDGAEREAFF
14	TRBV9	NA	NA	TRBJ1-4	TGTGCCAGCAGCCCATCGGGGGGCAATGAAAAACTGTTTTTT	CASSPSGGNEKLFF
13	TRBV2	NA	once	TRBJ2-3	TGTGCCAGCAGTGAATATGCGGAGGATACGCAGTATTTT	CASSEYAEDTQYF
16	TRBV5-1	TRBD1	few	TRBJ2-3	TGCGCCAGCAGCTTGGTGCAGGGGGATTTCGCAGATACGCAGTATTTT	CASSLVQGDFADTQYF
13	TRBV10-2	NA	NA	TRBJ2-2	TGCGCCAGCAGTGACGCGGCGGGCGGGGAGCTGTTTTTT	CASSDAAGGELFF
13	TRBV7-2	NA	NA	TRBJ2-7	TGTGCCAGCAGCTTAGTCCCAGGGAACGAGCAGTACTTC	CASSLVPGNEQYF
11	TRBV19	NA	once	TRBJ1-1	TGTGCCAGTAGTATAGGCATACCAGCTTTCTTT	CASSIGIPAFF
16	TRBV2	TRBD2	NA	TRBJ2-3	TGTGCCAGCAGCATTCTAGCGGGGCGACGCACAGATACGCAGTATTTT	CASSILAGRRTDTQYF
19	TRBV3-1	TRBD2	few	TRBJ2-2	TGTGCCAGCAGCCAAGATGGAAGTCTAGCGGGGGCCTACACCGGGGAGCTGTTTTTT	CASSQDGSLAGAYTGELFF
12	TRBV29-1	NA	NA	TRBJ2-7	TGCAGCGTTCGGGGCGATTCCTACGAGCAGTACTTC	CSVRGDSYEQYF
15	TRBV7-8	TRBD1	many	TRBJ2-1	TGTGCCAGCAGCTTAGCCCGGACAGGCACCAATGAGCAGTTCTTC	CASSLARTGTNEQFF
13	TRBV7-2	NA	NA	TRBJ2-7	TGTGCCAGCAGCTGGACAGATTCCTACGAGCAGTACTTC	CASSWTDSYEQYF
14	TRBV15	TRBD1	few	TRBJ2-7	TGTGCCACCAGCATTGGACAGGAGACCTACGAGCAGTACTTC	CATSIGQETYEQYF
16	TRBV4-1	TRBD2	few	TRBJ2-3	TGCGCCAGCAGCCTCCGACTAGCGGGGCCGAGAGATACGCAGTATTTT	CASSLRLAGPRDTQYF
15	TRBV9	TRBD1	few	TRBJ1-5	TGTGCCAGCAGCGCCGGGACAGGGTGGGGCGTGCCCCAGCATTTT	CASSAGTGWGVPQHF
14	TRBV5-1	NA	NA	TRBJ2-5	TGCGCCAGCAGCCCGAGGAGGTACCAAGAGACCCAGTACTTC	CASSPRRYQETQYF
13	TRBV7-6	NA	few	TRBJ2-7	TGTGCCAGCAGCTTACCAGGCACCTACGAGCAGTACTTC	CASSLPGTYEQYF
15	TRBV9	NA	NA	TRBJ2-3	TGTGCCAGCAGCGTAGAGGGGACCCGCACAGATACGCAGTATTTT	CASSVEGTRTDTQYF
13	TRBV12-3/TRBV12-4	NA	few	TRBJ2-2	TGTGCCAGCAGTTTACAGGTCCCCGGGGAGCTGTTTTTT	CASSLQVPGELFF
14	TRBV15	NA	few	TRBJ2-3	TGTGCCACCAGCAGACACCGAGCGACAGATACGCAGTATTTT	CATSRHRATDTQYF
13	TRBV11-2	TRBD1	once	TRBJ1-5	TGTGCCAGCAGCCTGAACAGGGGCCAGCCCCAGCATTTT	CASSLNRGQPQHF